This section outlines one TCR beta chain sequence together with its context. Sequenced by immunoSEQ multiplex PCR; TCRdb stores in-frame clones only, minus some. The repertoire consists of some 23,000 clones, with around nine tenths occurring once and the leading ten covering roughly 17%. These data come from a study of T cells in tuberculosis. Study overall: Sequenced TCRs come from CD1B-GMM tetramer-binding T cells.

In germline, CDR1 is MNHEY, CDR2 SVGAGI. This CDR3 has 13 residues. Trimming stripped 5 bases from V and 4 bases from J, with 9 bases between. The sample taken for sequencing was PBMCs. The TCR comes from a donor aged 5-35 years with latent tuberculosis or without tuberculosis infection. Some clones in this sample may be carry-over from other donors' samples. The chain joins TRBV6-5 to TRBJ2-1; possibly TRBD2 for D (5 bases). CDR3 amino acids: CASSDQRYNEQFF. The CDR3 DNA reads TGTGCCAGCAGTGACCAGCGGTACAATGAGCAGTTCTTC.